These 32 T cell receptor beta chains were sequenced from one sample in a study of cytomegalovirus exposure and HLA in healthy donors. Vbeta (60) and Jbeta (13) primers were used in the PCR. Clones were sequenced by immunoSEQ multiplex PCR, and TCRdb holds only the in-frame ones, with some missing. The listing records some 75,000 clones. The sequenced sample consisted of PBMCs. These receptors were taken from a man in his forties in good health and CMV-seronegative.

V and J are TRBV7-8 and TRBJ2-2; 10 bases map to TRBD1. Germline CDR1 and CDR2: SGHVS and FQNEAQ. V lost 5 bases to trimming and J lost 6 bases; unmatched junction nucleotides: 9. The CDR3 has 16 residues. CDR3 nucleotide sequence: TGTGCCAGCAGCCACCGACAGGGGGCCGTGGCCGGGGAGCTGTTTTTT. Its translation is CASSHRQGAVAGELFF.

The V gene is TRBV28, the J gene TRBJ2-1; 8 nucleotides match TRBD2. The CDR3 runs 16 residues. Germline CDR1 reads MDHEN; CDR2 reads SYDVKM. V dropped 0 bases and J dropped 9; count of bases not matched to a gene: 10. CDR3 in DNA: TGTGCCAGCAGTTTATGGTATGTCGGGAGGGCCGGTGAGCAGTTCTTC. Translated, it gives CASSLWYVGRAGEQFF.

The rearrangement uses TRBV7-9 and TRBJ2-1; TRBD2 agrees at 12 bases. The CDR3 length is 17 residues. The V gene's germline CDR1 is SEHNR and CDR2 FQNEAQ (reference sequence). Trimming cost V 4 bases and J 7 bases; bases outside gene matches: 11. CDR3 protein: CASSWGRGLAGLNEQFF. As DNA, the CDR3 is TGTGCCAGCAGCTGGGGTAGGGGACTAGCGGGTTTAAATGAGCAGTTCTTC.

CDR3 protein: CASSSGGGTEAFF. DNA for the CDR3: TGTGCCAGCAGCTCAGGGGGTGGCACTGAAGCTTTCTTT. The chain employs TRBV7-9 and TRBJ1-1, with 7 bases fitting TRBD1. Germline V gene lookup returns CDR1 SEHNR and CDR2 FQNEAQ (reference sequence). V was clipped by 4 bases and J by 4 bases; unmatched bases: 3. The CDR3 loop spans 13 amino acids.

The V call is TRBV5-6, the J call TRBJ2-1, with TRBD2 matching 7 bases. CDR1 and CDR2 from the germline V gene are SGHDT and YYEEEE. The junction had 9 bases not matched to a gene; V was cut back by 2 bases and J by 4 bases. There are 16 residues in the CDR3. Written as DNA, the CDR3 is TGTGCCAGCAGCTTAACTGGTACTAGCGCATACAATGAGCAGTTCTTC. Encoded protein: CASSLTGTSAYNEQFF.

The rearrangement links TRBV7-2 to TRBJ2-1; 9 nucleotides line up with TRBD2. The CDR3 loop spans 15 amino acids. Germline assignment: CDR1 SGHTA and CDR2 FQGNSA. Trimming at V came to 6 bases and at J to 4 bases, leaving 7 bases not matched to a gene. The DNA of the CDR3 is TGTGCCAGCAGTACCGGGACTAGCTCGTACAATGAGCAGTTCTTC. Its translation: CASSTGTSSYNEQFF. Supplemented by reference TRBV7-2 and TRBJ2-1, the full variable domain reads GAGVSQSPSNKVTEKGKDVELRCDPISGHTALYWYRQSLGQGLEFLIYFQGNSAPDKSGLPSDRFSAERTGGSVSTLTIQRTQQEDSAVYLCASSTGTSSYNEQFFGPGTRLTVL.

V and J are TRBV30 and TRBJ1-3; D call uncertain. Trimming removed 0 bases from V and 2 bases from J, with 23 bases in between. Germline V gives CDR1 GTSNPN, CDR2 SVGIG (reference sequence). The length of the CDR3 is 19 residues. The CDR3, as DNA: TGTGCCTGGAGTGTTTTCCGGGTTAATCCGGGTCGCACTGGAAACACCATATATTTT. Amino acid sequence: CAWSVFRVNPGRTGNTIYF.

The chain employs TRBV5-4 and TRBJ1-2; D remains ambiguous. V lost 4 bases and J 6 bases, leaving 16 bases between the germline ends. The CDR3 loop spans 14 amino acids. Germline V gene lookup returns CDR1 SGHNT and CDR2 YYREEE (reference sequence). The CDR3 sequence is CASSTLLNLHGYTF. CDR3 in DNA: TGTGCCAGCAGCACTTTGCTTAACCTGCATGGCTACACCTTC.

The genes are TRBV20-1 and TRBJ1-1; 8 positions match TRBD1. The CDR3 is 11 residues long. CDR1 DFQATT and CDR2 SNEGSKA come from the germline V gene (reference sequence). V was clipped by 3 bases and J by 12 bases; unmatched bases: 6. As DNA, the CDR3 is TGCAGTGCTAGGGCAGGGGGCGCTTCTTTCTTT. Translating gives CSARAGGASFF.

The CDR3 loop reads CASSPPGGTYNEQFF. In DNA, the CDR3 is TGTGCCAGCAGCCCCCCTGGCGGGACTTACAATGAGCAGTTCTTC. The chain combines TRBV6-5 with TRBJ2-1, with D possibly being TRBD2 (6 bases). The ends were cut back, 6 bases at V and 4 bases at J, with 16 bases in the middle. CDR1 is MNHEY, CDR2 SVGAGI, per germline. This CDR3 has 15 amino acids.

V and J are TRBV9 and TRBJ2-5; D might be TRBD2 (5 bases). Trimming cost V 4 bases and J 3 bases, with 16 bases left between them. There are 15 residues in the CDR3. CDR1 and CDR2 from the germline V gene are SGDLS and YYNGEE. As DNA, the CDR3 is TGTGCCAGCAGCCCCGGCGACTACCGAAAAGAGACCCAGTACTTC. Its translation is CASSPGDYRKETQYF. The variable domain in full, completed from reference TRBV9 and TRBJ2-5, reads DSGVTQTPKHLITATGQRVTLRCSPRSGDLSVYWYQQSLDQGLQFLIQYYNGEERAKGNILERFSAQQFPDLHSELNLSSLELGDSALYFCASSPGDYRKETQYFGPGTRLLVL.

V and J are TRBV7-2 and TRBJ1-3, with no clear D. Germline values: CDR1 SGHTA, CDR2 FQGNSA. CDR3 length: 13 amino acids. Trimming removed 5 bases from V and 4 bases from J, with 9 bases in between. The CDR3: CASSVRMGNTIYF. CDR3 sequence (DNA): TGTGCCAGCAGCGTGAGGATGGGAAACACCATATATTTT.

The rearrangement links TRBV3-2 to TRBJ2-1; TRBD2 is the table's D call and was not checked against the DNA. TRBV3-2 represents a pseudogene. CDR3 size: 9 residues. CDR3 coding DNA: TGTGCCAGCAGCCACTCTGTTTTCTTC. Translating gives CASSHSVFF.

The rearrangement links TRBV4-3 to TRBJ2-1, with D tentatively TRBD1 (6 bases). CDR3 length: 16 residues. V gave up 0 bases and J gave up 3 bases, with 12 bases separating them. CDR1 LGHNA and CDR2 YSLEER come from the germline V gene. CDR3 in amino acids: CASSQDMAGDYNEQFF. The CDR3 bases are TGCGCCAGCAGCCAAGATATGGCAGGGGACTACAATGAGCAGTTCTTC.

V gene TRBV27 combines with J gene TRBJ1-2; tentatively, D is TRBD1 (6 bases). The germline CDR1 and CDR2 sequences are MNHEY and SMNVEV (reference sequence). V lost 5 bases and J 7 bases, leaving 11 bases between the germline ends. This CDR3 has 12 residues. This CDR3 is CASSPRTVGYTF. CDR3 nucleotides: TGTGCCAGCAGTCCCCGGACAGTTGGCTACACCTTC.

This chain joins TRBV5-1 and TRBJ2-7, with 9 bases matching TRBD1. The V and J ends lost 0 bases and 5 bases, in that order; junction bases with no gene match: 3. CDR1 and CDR2 from the germline V gene are SGHRS and YFSETQ. This CDR3 spans 14 amino acids. The CDR3 spells CASSLVGTGNEQYF. CDR3 coding DNA: TGCGCCAGCAGCTTGGTGGGGACAGGGAACGAGCAGTACTTC.

The chain is built from TRBV6-6 and TRBJ1-1; D is possibly TRBD1 (6 bases). V lost 10 bases and J lost 3, with 12 bases in between. This CDR3 spans 12 amino acids. Germline V gene lookup returns CDR1 MNHNY and CDR2 SVGAGI (reference sequence). The CDR3 DNA reads as TGTGCCACCTACAGGGTGGACACTGAAGCTTTCTTT. It is translated as CATYRVDTEAFF.

The DNA for the CDR3 is TGTGCCAGCAGCTCGACAGGACTAGGAGTGGGGGAGCTGTTTTTT. Translated, it gives CASSSTGLGVGELFF. The chain employs TRBV7-2 and TRBJ2-2, with a tentative D call TRBD2 (7 bases). The CDR3 consists of 15 residues. V was trimmed by 4 bases and J by 8 bases, leaving 17 bases between them. Looked up from germline, CDR1 is SGHTA and CDR2 is FQGNSA.

In DNA form, the CDR3 reads TGTGCCAGCAGCCAGAAACCGGGGAGAGAGACCCAGTACTTC. Translated: CASSQKPGRETQYF. This chain uses TRBV5-4 with TRBJ2-5; D perhaps matches TRBD2 (5 bases). Germline V gives CDR1 SGHNT, CDR2 YYREEE (reference sequence). The CDR3 loop spans 14 amino acids. The V and J ends lost 4 bases and 4 bases respectively, with 14 bases between them.

The V gene is TRBV9, the J gene TRBJ2-5; D perhaps matches TRBD1 (5 bases). Trimming took 1 base from V and 5 from J, leaving 12 bases between them. Germline CDR1 and CDR2: SGDLS and YYNGEE. This CDR3 spans 14 amino acids. Written as DNA, the CDR3 is TGTGCCAGCAGCGTAATGAACAGGAAGGAGACCCAGTACTTC. It codes for CASSVMNRKETQYF.

The chain employs TRBV19 and TRBJ1-2; D is perhaps TRBD1 (5 bases). CDR1 is LNHDA and CDR2 is SQIVND in the germline V gene (reference sequence). The CDR3 is 12 residues long. Deletions cut 4 bases from V and 7 bases from J, with 10 bases between. As DNA, the CDR3 is TGTGCCAGTAGTAAAGGGGCCCTTGGCTACACCTTC. Amino acid sequence: CASSKGALGYTF.

This chain connects TRBV9 to TRBJ2-7; D possibly corresponds to TRBD1 (6 bases). Germline V gives CDR1 SGDLS, CDR2 YYNGEE. The CDR3 runs to 15 residues. V lost 0 bases, J lost 2 bases, and 12 bases lay in between. CDR3 sequence (DNA): TGTGCCAGCAGCGTAGGACAGGATCAAACCTACGAGCAGTACTTC. This codes for CASSVGQDQTYEQYF.

The J gene is TRBJ1-6, the V gene TRBV9; 9 bases are shared with TRBD1. This CDR3 spans 15 amino acids. The junction had 7 bases not matched to a gene; V was cut back by 0 bases and J by 12 bases. CDR1 is SGDLS and CDR2 is YYNGEE in the germline V gene. CDR3 sequence reads: CASSVDPGTGRPLHF. CDR3 bases: TGTGCCAGCAGCGTAGACCCCGGGACAGGGCGACCCCTCCACTTT. Full variable domain (remainder filled in from reference TRBV9 and TRBJ1-6): DSGVTQTPKHLITATGQRVTLRCSPRSGDLSVYWYQQSLDQGLQFLIQYYNGEERAKGNILERFSAQQFPDLHSELNLSSLELGDSALYFCASSVDPGTGRPLHFGNGTRLTVT.

V usage is TRBV7-6 and J usage is TRBJ1-4; D may be TRBD1 (6 bases). V dropped 4 bases and J dropped 6 bases, with 18 bases sitting between them. The CDR3 covers 16 residues. In germline, CDR1 is SGHVS, CDR2 FNYEAQ. The CDR3 bases are TGTGCCAGCAGCTCATCACAGGGATTTATTTATGAAAAACTGTTTTTT. The encoded protein is CASSSSQGFIYEKLFF.

CDR3: CASRNSGGSYNEQFF. CDR3 in DNA: TGTGCCAGCAGGAATAGCGGGGGCTCTTACAATGAGCAGTTCTTC. The chain joins TRBV27 to TRBJ2-1; TRBD2 matches 9 bases. Germline CDR1 and CDR2: MNHEY and SMNVEV (reference sequence). The V and J ends lost 6 bases and 4 bases, in that order; junction bases with no gene match: 7. This CDR3 has 15 amino acids.

The rearrangement links TRBV5-1 to TRBJ2-3, with TRBD2 matching over 13 bases. Germline CDR1 is SGHRS and CDR2 is YFSETQ. The CDR3 is 15 amino acids. With V trimmed by 1 base and J by 4 bases, 0 bases remained unmatched. The CDR3 sequence: CASSLTSGGADTQYF. CDR3 DNA: TGCGCCAGCAGCTTGACTAGCGGGGGGGCAGATACGCAGTATTTT.

The V call is TRBV6-6, the J call TRBJ1-2; D remains unclear. The CDR3 totals 13 residues. V dropped 0 bases and J dropped 8 bases, with 10 bases sitting between them. Germline CDR1 MNHNY, CDR2 SVGAGI (reference sequence). In DNA form, the CDR3 reads TGTGCCAGCAGTTACTCGAAAGGAGGAGGCTACACCTTC. Its protein product is CASSYSKGGGYTF.

V gene TRBV7-9 combines with J gene TRBJ2-2; D call uncertain. The CDR3 spans 17 residues. V lost 7 bases to trimming and J lost 2 bases, with 20 bases between them. Per the germline V gene, CDR1 is SEHNR and CDR2 is FQNEAQ (reference sequence). CDR3 region: CASTRLVSSGNTGELFF. DNA for the CDR3: TGTGCCAGCACCCGACTGGTTAGTAGTGGTAACACCGGGGAGCTGTTTTTT.

DNA for the CDR3: TGCGCCAGCAGCCAAGGGGGCACAGCACGTATCGAGCAGTACTTC. Translation: CASSQGGTARIEQYF. This chain links TRBV4-1 with TRBJ2-5; tentatively, D is TRBD1 (5 bases). The closer fit of TRBJ2-7 to the DNA end suggests the J call may be wrong. Germline CDR1 reads MGHRA; CDR2 reads YSYEKL. The CDR3 runs to 15 residues.

The CDR3: CASSETPGLALNEQFF. The CDR3 coding sequence is TGTGCCAGCAGTGAAACCCCGGGACTAGCTTTAAATGAGCAGTTCTTC. The gene calls are TRBV2 and TRBJ2-1, with 9 bases identical to TRBD2. The CDR3 length is 16 residues. The germline CDR1 and CDR2 sequences are SNHLY and FYNNEI. V trimming: 2 bases; J trimming: 7 bases; junction bases outside the gene matches: 9.

The chain employs TRBV4-3 and TRBJ2-4, with TRBD2 matching over 13 bases. The length of the CDR3 is 18 residues. Trimming cost V 9 bases and J 0 bases; bases outside gene matches: 11. Germline V lookup: CDR1 LGHNA, CDR2 YSLEER. CDR3 region: CARSTGLAGSLAKNIQYF. The CDR3 DNA reads TGCGCCAGGTCAACGGGACTAGCGGGATCACTAGCCAAAAACATTCAGTACTTC.

The rearrangement joins TRBV11-3 to TRBJ2-2; tentatively, D is TRBD1 (5 bases). Looked up from germline, CDR1 is SGHNT and CDR2 is YENEEA. V shed 3 bases and J shed 0 bases, with 8 bases lying between them. CDR3 length equals 15 residues. The CDR3 reads CASSLTASNTGELFF. CDR3 DNA sequence: TGTGCCAGCAGCTTGACAGCGTCGAACACCGGGGAGCTGTTTTTT.